The 32 T cell receptor beta chains below come from one sample, sequenced in a study of T cells in Graves' hyperthyroidism and ophthalmopathy. Amplified TCR beta CDR3 regions derived from RNA transcripts. First-round RT-PCR with HTBI primers amplified the TCR CDR3 region. TCRdb ran MiXCR on the multiplex PCR reads and lists one entry per CDR3 protein. The sample has nearly 600,000 distinct CDR3 sequences, 12% to 15% seen once. Specimen: blood. These receptors all stem from a woman in her late teens or twenties with Graves' ophthalmopathy.

This clonotype was observed many times. This chain joins TRBV6-1 and TRBJ2-1; a weak D match, TRBD2 (6 bases). V gave up 5 bases and J gave up 6 bases, with 17 bases separating them. The CDR3 spans 15 residues. CDR1 is MNHNS and CDR2 is SASEGT in the germline V gene. CDR3 protein: CASSYSAAGPNEQFF. The CDR3, as DNA: TGTGCCAGCAGTTACAGTGCGGCGGGACCCAATGAGCAGTTCTTC.

There are many counts of this clonotype. The rearrangement links TRBV11-1 to TRBJ2-1; D gene unclear. V shed 5 bases and J shed 8 bases, with 19 bases lying between them. The CDR3 covers 15 residues. Germline V lookup: CDR1 SGHAT, CDR2 FQDESV (reference sequence). This chain's CDR3 is CASSLHAAWADEQFF. CDR3 coding DNA: TGTGCCAGCAGCCTACACGCCGCCTGGGCGGATGAGCAGTTCTTC.

This clonotype was counted ten times or more. J is TRBJ1-2 and V is TRBV3-1; the match to TRBD1 covers 12 bases. The CDR3 is 15 amino acids. V was pared by 3 bases and J by 8 bases, with 7 bases of the junction left unmatched. Germline CDR1 is LGHDT and CDR2 is YNNKEL (reference sequence). CDR3 loop: CASSHWDRGRDGYTF. CDR3 DNA: TGTGCCAGCAGCCATTGGGACAGGGGGCGCGACGGCTACACCTTC.

This clonotype was seen repeatedly, ten times or more. This chain links TRBV11-1 with TRBJ1-5, with a weak D call TRBD1 (6 bases). CDR1 SGHAT and CDR2 FQDESV come from the germline V gene (reference sequence). The CDR3 consists of 13 residues. V lost 5 bases and J lost 5, with 10 bases in between. The CDR3 DNA follows: TGTGCCAGCAGCGGACAGAGGGATCAGCCCCAGCATTTT. This encodes CASSGQRDQPQHF.

V and J are TRBV7-8 and TRBJ2-5; D is ambiguous. The V gene's germline CDR1 is SGHVS and CDR2 FQNEAQ. With 2 bases removed from V and 4 bases from J, the gap between germline ends came to 17 bases. This CDR3 is 16 amino acids long. The CDR3 nucleotides read TGTGCCAGCAGCTTAAGCCGGTACGTGGGCCGAGAGACCCAGTACTTC. Amino acids: CASSLSRYVGRETQYF. The complete variable domain, with remaining parts taken from reference TRBV7-8 and TRBJ2-5, reads GAGVSQSPRYKVAKRGQDVALRCDPISGHVSLFWYQQALGQGPEFLTYFQNEAQLDKSGLPSDRFFAERPEGSVSTLKIQRTQQEDSAVYLCASSLSRYVGRETQYFGPGTRLLVL.

The V and J genes are TRBV5-5 and TRBJ1-2; D might be TRBD1 (6 bases). Germline CDR1 is SGHKS and CDR2 is YYEKEE (reference sequence). The CDR3 spans 15 residues. V lost 0 bases, J lost 3 bases, and 12 bases lay in between. CDR3 sequence reads: CASSLEGRGYYGYTF. In DNA form, the CDR3 reads TGTGCCAGCAGCTTGGAGGGCAGGGGATACTATGGCTACACCTTC.

This clonotype was detected a few times. This chain connects TRBV19 to TRBJ1-2, with 10 bases identical to TRBD1. Germline CDR1 is LNHDA and CDR2 is SQIVND (reference sequence). Trimming cost V 6 bases and J 2 bases; bases outside gene matches: 3. The CDR3 length is 14 residues. The DNA of the CDR3 is TGTGCCAGTAGACTGACAGGGGGCAACTATGGCTACACCTTC. Residues: CASRLTGGNYGYTF.

This clonotype was counted a few times. The rearrangement joins TRBV20-1 to TRBJ1-1; 12 positions agree with TRBD1. Germline V gene data show CDR1 as DFQATT and CDR2 as SNEGSKA (reference sequence). CDR3 length: 19 residues. The V segment lost 0 bases and the J segment 1 base; nucleotides outside the gene matches: 12. CDR3 sequence (DNA): TGCAGTGCTAGAGATCTGGGGGACAGGGGGCCGATAGGGAACACTGAAGCTTTCTTT. Translating gives CSARDLGDRGPIGNTEAFF.

This clonotype was counted a few times. This rearrangement joins TRBV4-1 to TRBJ2-5, with a weak D call TRBD1 (6 bases). The V end lost 1 base, the J end lost 5 bases, and 14 bases lay between the germline ends. The CDR3 totals 15 residues. Germline CDR1 is MGHRA and CDR2 is YSYEKL. The CDR3 coding sequence is TGCGCCAGCAGCCAAGGCCGGGACATCGGGGAGACCCAGTACTTC. Translation: CASSQGRDIGETQYF.

The chain uses TRBV28 and TRBJ1-4; TRBD1 agrees at 7 bases. CDR1 is MDHEN, CDR2 SYDVKM, per germline. This CDR3 is 14 amino acids long. Trimming cost V 6 bases and J 4 bases; bases outside gene matches: 5. The CDR3 DNA reads TGTGCCAGCAGGAGGGGACAGCTTAATGAAAAACTGTTTTTT. It translates to CASRRGQLNEKLFF.

This clonotype was counted at least ten times. The chain recombines TRBV28 with TRBJ2-7; D remains unclear. This CDR3 has 14 residues. Per germline, CDR1 MDHEN and CDR2 SYDVKM. V gave up 0 bases and J gave up 2 bases, with 8 bases separating them. The CDR3 is CASSLWEPTYEQYF. Written as DNA, the CDR3 is TGTGCCAGCAGTTTATGGGAACCAACCTACGAGCAGTACTTC.

This clonotype was counted ten times or more. This chain uses TRBV6-1 with TRBJ2-6; D is uncertain. V lost 2 bases to trimming and J lost 0 bases, with 5 bases between them. The CDR3 runs to 15 residues. The germline V gene has CDR1 MNHNS and CDR2 SASEGT. The CDR3 nucleotides read TGTGCCAGCAGTGAACAGGTCTCTGGGGCCAACGTCCTGACTTTC. Amino acids: CASSEQVSGANVLTF.

This clonotype was found many times. V usage is TRBV10-3 and J usage is TRBJ1-1, with 7 bases identical to TRBD1. Germline-derived CDR1 and CDR2 are ENHRY and SYGVKD. With 11 bases clipped from V and 1 base from J, the junction kept 4 bases outside the gene matches. The length of the CDR3 is 12 residues. CDR3 sequence reads: CAARTGNTEAFF. The DNA of the CDR3 is TGTGCCGCCAGGACAGGGAACACTGAAGCTTTCTTT.

The count of this clonotype is one. This chain connects TRBV12-3 or TRBV12-4 to TRBJ2-7; TRBD1 matches at 8 bases. V lost 6 bases, J lost 8 bases, and 9 bases stayed unmatched. CDR3 size: 13 residues. CDR3 DNA: TGTGCCAGCAGCGGACAGGGAGGAGTAAAGCAGTACTTC. Its protein is CASSGQGGVKQYF.

This clonotype has a count of ten or more. V usage is TRBV30 and J usage is TRBJ2-3, with a tentative D call TRBD1 (5 bases). Trimming took 1 base from V and 4 from J, leaving 9 bases between them. CDR3 length: 13 residues. From germline, CDR1 is GTSNPN and CDR2 SVGIG (reference sequence). CDR3 sequence reads: CAWSAGSPDTQYF. CDR3 DNA: TGTGCCTGGAGTGCAGGGTCCCCAGATACGCAGTATTTT.

As concerns this clonotype: This may stem from a read error, because a much larger clone lies one nucleotide away. The rearrangement links TRBV20-1 to TRBJ1-2; 7 bases line up with TRBD1. The CDR3 length is 13 residues. Germline CDR1 DFQATT, CDR2 SNEGSKA (reference sequence). V shed 2 bases and J 6 bases; nucleotides not matched to a gene: 6. This CDR3 is CSARSTGHHGYTF. CDR3 nucleotides: TGCAGTGCTAGATCGACAGGGCACCATGGCTACACCTTC.

This clonotype was detected a few times. This rearrangement joins TRBV7-6 to TRBJ1-1; tentative D call: TRBD1 (6 bases). Looked up from germline, CDR1 is SGHVS and CDR2 is FNYEAQ. The CDR3 sequence is 13 residues long. V was shortened by 1 base and J by 10 bases, with 13 bases between the two germline ends. The DNA for the CDR3 is TGTGCCAGCAGCTTAGGGGGGGACAAAGGAGCTTTCTTT. This sequence encodes CASSLGGDKGAFF.

This clonotype was observed many times. This rearrangement joins TRBV2 to TRBJ1-5; D uncertain. From germline, CDR1 is SNHLY and CDR2 FYNNEI. Trimming took 3 bases from V and 4 from J, leaving 7 bases between them. The CDR3 runs 13 residues. CDR3 protein: CASSEVPNQPQHF. CDR3 sequence (DNA): TGTGCCAGCAGTGAGGTCCCTAATCAGCCCCAGCATTTT.

This clonotype was observed at least ten times. This rearrangement joins TRBV6-1 to TRBJ2-5; tentatively, D is TRBD2 (6 bases). The germline V gene has CDR1 MNHNS and CDR2 SASEGT. CDR3 length equals 12 residues. V lost 8 bases to trimming and J lost 3 bases, with 10 bases between them. The DNA for the CDR3 is TGTGCCAGCGGGACTCCCGAAGAGACCCAGTACTTC. Translation: CASGTPEETQYF.

This clonotype showed up many times. The chain has TRBV6-1 and TRBJ1-5; D is uncertain. There are 12 residues in the CDR3. Germline-derived CDR1 and CDR2 are MNHNS and SASEGT. V lost 4 bases and J 7 bases, leaving 8 bases between the germline ends. The CDR3 DNA follows: TGTGCCAGCAGTGGCGCCGACCAGCCCCAGCATTTT. Its translation is CASSGADQPQHF.

In this sample, this clonotype turned up a few times. The chain employs TRBV9 and TRBJ2-7; 9 bases match TRBD1. There are 14 residues in the CDR3. J was trimmed by 7 bases and V by 3 bases; bases with no gene match: 8. In germline, CDR1 is SGDLS, CDR2 YYNGEE. The CDR3 region is CASSDRGPDREQYF. The DNA for the CDR3 is TGTGCCAGCAGCGACAGGGGGCCCGATCGTGAGCAGTACTTC. The entire variable domain, with the rest obtained from reference TRBV9 and TRBJ2-7, is as follows: DSGVTQTPKHLITATGQRVTLRCSPRSGDLSVYWYQQSLDQGLQFLIQYYNGEERAKGNILERFSAQQFPDLHSELNLSSLELGDSALYFCASSDRGPDREQYFGPGTRLTVT.

This clonotype turned up a few times. The chain uses TRBV3-1 and TRBJ2-7, with TRBD2 matching 12 bases. There are 18 residues in the CDR3. The germline CDR1 and CDR2 sequences are LGHDT and YNNKEL (reference sequence). J was trimmed by 6 bases and V by 0 bases; bases with no gene match: 12. In nucleotides, the CDR3 is TGTGCCAGCAGCCAAGAACCCCCGGGACTAGCGGGCAAGGGCGAGCAGTACTTC. It codes for CASSQEPPGLAGKGEQYF.

This clonotype was seen a handful of times. CDR3 sequence (DNA): TGTGCCACCAGTGATACGACCATGGGCTACACCTTC. This codes for CATSDTTMGYTF. The V gene is TRBV24-1, the J gene TRBJ1-2, with D uncertain. The ends were cut back, 3 bases at V and 8 bases at J, with 9 bases in the middle. The CDR3 is 12 amino acids. Germline CDR1 reads KGHDR; CDR2 reads SFDVKD.

In this sample, this clonotype turned up many times. The chain recombines TRBV3-1 with TRBJ1-1; 7 bases map to TRBD1. Germline CDR1 reads LGHDT; CDR2 reads YNNKEL (reference sequence). The CDR3 is 13 amino acids. V lost 2 bases to trimming and J lost 6 bases; unmatched junction nucleotides: 3. The CDR3 DNA reads TGTGCCAGCAGCCAAAGGGGGCAGGCTGAAGCTTTCTTT. Protein sequence: CASSQRGQAEAFF.

In its sample, this clonotype was seen many times. The chain carries TRBV7-2 and TRBJ2-5; unclear D gene. Trimming left V 5 bases short and J 2 bases short, with 15 bases between. CDR1 is SGHTA, CDR2 FQGNSA, per germline. The CDR3 is 15 residues long. The CDR3 sequence is CASSPVSSRQETQYF. CDR3 bases: TGTGCCAGCAGCCCAGTATCCTCGCGGCAAGAGACCCAGTACTTC.

There are many counts of this clonotype. V gene TRBV11-3 combines with J gene TRBJ1-1, with TRBD1 matching over 7 bases. With V trimmed by 3 bases and J by 3 bases, 10 bases remained unmatched. CDR1 and CDR2 from the germline V gene are SGHNT and YENEEA. CDR3 length: 16 residues. This CDR3 is CASSFYRDSLDTEAFF. The CDR3 nucleotides are TGTGCCAGCAGCTTTTACAGGGACAGCCTGGACACTGAAGCTTTCTTT.

There are a few counts of this clonotype. The rearrangement joins TRBV29-1 to TRBJ2-7; 10 bases agree with TRBD1. Trimming took 7 bases from V and 5 from J; bases not matched to a gene: 5. Germline V gene sequence: CDR1 SQVTM, CDR2 ANQGSEA. CDR3 length equals 12 residues. CDR3 in amino acids: CSGRTGGDEQYF. The CDR3 DNA reads TGCAGCGGCAGGACAGGGGGGGACGAGCAGTACTTC.

The V call is TRBV4-1, the J call TRBJ1-2; D is undetermined. Trimming shortened V by 1 base and J by 9 bases, and 21 bases separated the two germline ends. The CDR3 totals 16 residues. The germline gives CDR1 MGHRA, CDR2 YSYEKL. This chain's CDR3 is CASSQVGWASLYRYTF. Written as DNA, the CDR3 is TGCGCCAGCAGCCAAGTTGGTTGGGCATCCCTGTATCGCTACACCTTC.

This clonotype was counted ten times or more. The rearrangement uses TRBV6-1 and TRBJ2-7, with D uncertain. The V end was cut by 6 bases, the J end by 0 bases, with 12 bases between. The CDR3 has 14 amino acids. Germline-derived CDR1 and CDR2 are MNHNS and SASEGT. The CDR3 DNA sequence: TGTGCCAGCAGCCCATGGGTCAACTCCTACGAGCAGTACTTC. It translates to CASSPWVNSYEQYF.

The sample holds many counts of this clonotype. CDR3 protein: CASSSRRARWGDTGELFF. CDR3 nucleotides: TGTGCCAGCAGCTCCCGACGAGCACGATGGGGCGACACCGGGGAGCTGTTTTTT. The V and J genes are TRBV11-3 and TRBJ2-2; weak D call: TRBD1 (5 bases). Germline V gene data show CDR1 as SGHNT and CDR2 as YENEEA. V was pared by 4 bases and J by 3 bases, with 21 bases between. The CDR3 spans 18 residues.

This clonotype was found many times. This chain joins TRBV2 and TRBJ2-1; TRBD1 or TRBD2 may be the D gene (5 bases each). The CDR3 spans 14 residues. Per germline, CDR1 SNHLY and CDR2 FYNNEI. Trimming stripped 6 bases from V and 5 bases from J, with 14 bases between. The CDR3 loop is CASRGRGDHNEQFF. In DNA, the CDR3 is TGTGCCAGCAGAGGGAGAGGGGATCACAATGAGCAGTTCTTC.

The chain couples TRBV28 to TRBJ2-3; TRBD2 agrees at 8 bases. Germline trimming cut 7 bases from V and 3 bases from J; bases unmatched to any gene: 3. Germline V CDR1 and CDR2: MDHEN, SYDVKM. There are 13 residues in the CDR3. In DNA, the CDR3 is TGTGCCAGCAATGCGGGAGGAACAGATACGCAGTATTTT. It translates to CASNAGGTDTQYF.